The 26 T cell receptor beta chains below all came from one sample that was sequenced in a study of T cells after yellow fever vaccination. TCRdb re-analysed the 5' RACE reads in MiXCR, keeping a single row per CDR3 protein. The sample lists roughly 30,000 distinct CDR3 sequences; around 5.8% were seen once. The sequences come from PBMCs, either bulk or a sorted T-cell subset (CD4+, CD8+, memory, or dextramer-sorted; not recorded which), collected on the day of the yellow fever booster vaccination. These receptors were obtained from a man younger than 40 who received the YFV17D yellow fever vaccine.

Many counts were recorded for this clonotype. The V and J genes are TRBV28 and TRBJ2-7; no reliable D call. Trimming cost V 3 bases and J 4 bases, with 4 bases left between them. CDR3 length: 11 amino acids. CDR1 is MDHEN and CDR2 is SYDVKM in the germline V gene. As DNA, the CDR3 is TGTGCCAGCAGTTTTTGGTACGAGCAGTACTTC. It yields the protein CASSFWYEQYF.

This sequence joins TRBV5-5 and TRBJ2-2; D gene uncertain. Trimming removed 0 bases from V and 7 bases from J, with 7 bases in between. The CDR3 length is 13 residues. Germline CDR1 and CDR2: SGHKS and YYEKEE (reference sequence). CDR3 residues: CASSLAVNGELFF. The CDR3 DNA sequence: TGTGCCAGCAGCTTGGCCGTGAACGGGGAGCTGTTTTTT.

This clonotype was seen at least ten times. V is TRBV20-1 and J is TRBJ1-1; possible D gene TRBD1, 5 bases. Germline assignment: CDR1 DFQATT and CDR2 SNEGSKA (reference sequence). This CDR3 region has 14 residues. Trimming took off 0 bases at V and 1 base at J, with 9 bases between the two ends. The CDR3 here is CSARDQGTNTEAFF. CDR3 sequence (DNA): TGCAGTGCTAGAGATCAGGGAACGAACACTGAAGCTTTCTTT.

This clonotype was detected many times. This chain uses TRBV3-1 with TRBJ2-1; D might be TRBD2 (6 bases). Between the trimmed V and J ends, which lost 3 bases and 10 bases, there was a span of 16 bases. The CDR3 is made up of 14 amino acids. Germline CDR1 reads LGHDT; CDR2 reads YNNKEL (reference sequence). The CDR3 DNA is TGTGCCAGCAGCCACCCGGGACTTGGGTCGGAGCAGTTCTTC. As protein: CASSHPGLGSEQFF.

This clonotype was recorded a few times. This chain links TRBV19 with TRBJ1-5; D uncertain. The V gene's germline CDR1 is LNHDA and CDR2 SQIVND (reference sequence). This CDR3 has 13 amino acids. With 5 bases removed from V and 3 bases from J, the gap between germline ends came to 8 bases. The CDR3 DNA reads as TGTGCCAGTAGTTTCCGGGACAATCAGCCCCAGCATTTT. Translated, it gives CASSFRDNQPQHF.

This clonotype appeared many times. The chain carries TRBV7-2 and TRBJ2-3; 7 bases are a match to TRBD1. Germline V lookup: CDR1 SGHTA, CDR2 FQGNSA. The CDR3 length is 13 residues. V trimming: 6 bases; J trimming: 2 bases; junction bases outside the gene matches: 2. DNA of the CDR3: TGTGCCAGCAGGGGACAGACCACAGATACGCAGTATTTT. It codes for CASRGQTTDTQYF.

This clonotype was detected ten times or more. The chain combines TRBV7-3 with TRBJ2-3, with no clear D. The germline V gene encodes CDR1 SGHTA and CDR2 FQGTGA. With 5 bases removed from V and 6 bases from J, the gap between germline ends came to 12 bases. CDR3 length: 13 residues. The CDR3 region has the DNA TGTGCCAGCAGCCTCAATTTTGCGGATACGCAGTATTTT. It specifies CASSLNFADTQYF.

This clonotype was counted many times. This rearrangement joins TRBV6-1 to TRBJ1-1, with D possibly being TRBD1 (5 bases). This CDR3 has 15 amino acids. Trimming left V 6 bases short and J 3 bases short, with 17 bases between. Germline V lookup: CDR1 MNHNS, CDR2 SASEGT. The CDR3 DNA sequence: TGTGCCAGCAGGCCAGTCCCCCTGGGGGACACTGAAGCTTTCTTT. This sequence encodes CASRPVPLGDTEAFF.

In DNA form, the CDR3 reads TGTGCCAGCAGTGAACCCATTGGAGAGACCCAGTACTTC. Residues: CASSEPIGETQYF. The rearrangement uses TRBV25-1 and TRBJ2-5; D unresolved. The V and J ends lost 2 bases and 4 bases respectively, with 8 bases between them. The CDR3 contains 13 residues. Germline V CDR1 and CDR2: MGHDK, SYGVNS.

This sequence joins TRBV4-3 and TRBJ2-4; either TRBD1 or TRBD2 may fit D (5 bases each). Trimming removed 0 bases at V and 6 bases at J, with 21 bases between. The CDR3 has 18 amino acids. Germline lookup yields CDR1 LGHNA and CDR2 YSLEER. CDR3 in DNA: TGCGCCAGCAGCCAAGAACCAGCAACAGGACGGGATGCAAACATTCAGTACTTC. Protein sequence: CASSQEPATGRDANIQYF.

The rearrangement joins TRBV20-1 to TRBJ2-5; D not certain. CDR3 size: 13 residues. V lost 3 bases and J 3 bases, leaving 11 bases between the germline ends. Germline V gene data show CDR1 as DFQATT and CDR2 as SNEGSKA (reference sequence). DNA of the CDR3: TGCAGTGCTAGTACGGACGGTAAAGAGACCCAGTACTTC. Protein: CSASTDGKETQYF.

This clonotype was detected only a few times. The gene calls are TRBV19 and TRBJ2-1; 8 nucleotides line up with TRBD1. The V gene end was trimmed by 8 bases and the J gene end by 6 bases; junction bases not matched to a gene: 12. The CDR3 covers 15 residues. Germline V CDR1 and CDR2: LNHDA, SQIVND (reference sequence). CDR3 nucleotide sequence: TGTGCCAGTCAAGCTCCGGACAGGGTCCGCAATGAGCAGTTCTTC. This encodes CASQAPDRVRNEQFF.

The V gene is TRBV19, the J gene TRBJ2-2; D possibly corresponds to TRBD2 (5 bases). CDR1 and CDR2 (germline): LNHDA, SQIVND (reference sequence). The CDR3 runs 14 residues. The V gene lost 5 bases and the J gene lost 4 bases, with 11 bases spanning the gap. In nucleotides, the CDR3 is TGTGCCAGTAGTGGTAGCGCTGGCACCGGGGAGCTGTTTTTT. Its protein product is CASSGSAGTGELFF. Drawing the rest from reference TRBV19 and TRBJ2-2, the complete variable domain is DGGITQSPKYLFRKEGQNVTLSCEQNLNHDAMYWYRQDPGQGLRLIYYSQIVNDFQKGDIAEGYSVSREKKESFPLTVTSAQKNPTAFYLCASSGSAGTGELFFGEGSRLTVL.

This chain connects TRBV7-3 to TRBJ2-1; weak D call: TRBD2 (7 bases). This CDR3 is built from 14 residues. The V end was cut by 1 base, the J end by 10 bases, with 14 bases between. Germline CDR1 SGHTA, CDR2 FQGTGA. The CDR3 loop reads CASSLNSGEGEQFF. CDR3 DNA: TGTGCCAGCAGCTTAAATTCAGGGGAGGGCGAGCAGTTCTTC.

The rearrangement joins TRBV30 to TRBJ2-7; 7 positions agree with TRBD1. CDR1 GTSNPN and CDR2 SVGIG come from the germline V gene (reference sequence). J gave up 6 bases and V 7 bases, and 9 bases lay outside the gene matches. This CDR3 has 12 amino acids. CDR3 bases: TGTGCCTTCGGAATGACAGGGCGCGAGCAGTACTTC. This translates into CAFGMTGREQYF. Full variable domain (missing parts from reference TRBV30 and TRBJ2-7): SQTIHQWPATLVQPVGSPLSLECTVEGTSNPNLYWYRQAAGRGLQLLFYSVGIGQISSEVPQNLSASRPQDRQFILSSKKLLLSDSGFYLCAFGMTGREQYFGPGTRLTVT.

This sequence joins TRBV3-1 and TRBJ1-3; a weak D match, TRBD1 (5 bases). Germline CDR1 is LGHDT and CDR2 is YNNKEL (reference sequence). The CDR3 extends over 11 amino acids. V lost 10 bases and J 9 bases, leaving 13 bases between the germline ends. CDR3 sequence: CATRGGGTIYF. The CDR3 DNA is TGTGCCACCCGGGGCGGCGGCACCATATATTTT.

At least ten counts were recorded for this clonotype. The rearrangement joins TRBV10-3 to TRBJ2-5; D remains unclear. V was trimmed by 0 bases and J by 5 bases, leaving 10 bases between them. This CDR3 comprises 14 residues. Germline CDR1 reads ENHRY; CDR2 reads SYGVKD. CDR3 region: CAISESNRKETQYF. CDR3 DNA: TGTGCCATCAGTGAGTCGAATAGAAAGGAGACCCAGTACTTC.

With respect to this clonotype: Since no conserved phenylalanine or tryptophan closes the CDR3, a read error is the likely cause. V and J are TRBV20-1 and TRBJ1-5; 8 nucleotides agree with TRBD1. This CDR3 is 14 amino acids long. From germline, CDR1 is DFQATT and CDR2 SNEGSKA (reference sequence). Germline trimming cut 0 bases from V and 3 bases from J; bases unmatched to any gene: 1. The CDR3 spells CSAREGQVNQPQHL. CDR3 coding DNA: TGCAGTGCTAGAGAGGGACAGGTCAATCAGCCCCAGCATCTT.

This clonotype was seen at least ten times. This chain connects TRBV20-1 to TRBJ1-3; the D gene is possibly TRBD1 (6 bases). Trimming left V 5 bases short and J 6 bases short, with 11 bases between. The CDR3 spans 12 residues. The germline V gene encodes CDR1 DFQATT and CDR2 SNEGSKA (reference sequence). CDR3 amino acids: CSAPGTKNTIYF. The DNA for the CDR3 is TGCAGTGCTCCCGGGACAAAAAACACCATATATTTT.

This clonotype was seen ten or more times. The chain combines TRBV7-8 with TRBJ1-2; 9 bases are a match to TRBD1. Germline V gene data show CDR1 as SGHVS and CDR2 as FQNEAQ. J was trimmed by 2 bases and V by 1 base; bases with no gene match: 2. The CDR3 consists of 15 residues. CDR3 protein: CASSLGGTGNYGYTF. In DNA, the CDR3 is TGTGCCAGCAGCTTAGGTGGGACAGGGAACTATGGCTACACCTTC.

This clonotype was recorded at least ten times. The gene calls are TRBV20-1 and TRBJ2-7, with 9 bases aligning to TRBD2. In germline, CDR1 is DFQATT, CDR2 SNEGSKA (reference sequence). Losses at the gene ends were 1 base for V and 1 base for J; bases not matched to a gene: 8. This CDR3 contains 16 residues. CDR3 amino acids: CSARGLAGRGSYEQYF. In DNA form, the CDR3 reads TGCAGTGCTAGAGGCCTAGCGGGAAGAGGGTCCTACGAGCAGTACTTC.

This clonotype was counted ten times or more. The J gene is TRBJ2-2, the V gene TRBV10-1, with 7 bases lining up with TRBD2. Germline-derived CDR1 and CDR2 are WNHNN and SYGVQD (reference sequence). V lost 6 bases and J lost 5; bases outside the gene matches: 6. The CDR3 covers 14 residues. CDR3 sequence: CASSAGRATGELFF. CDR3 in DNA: TGCGCCAGCAGCGCAGGGAGGGCGACCGGGGAGCTGTTTTTT.

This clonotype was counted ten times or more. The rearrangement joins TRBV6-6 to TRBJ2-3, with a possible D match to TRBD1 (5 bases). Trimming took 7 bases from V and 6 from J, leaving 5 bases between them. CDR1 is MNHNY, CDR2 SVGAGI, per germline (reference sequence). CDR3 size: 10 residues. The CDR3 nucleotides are TGTGCCAGCAACAGGGATACGCAGTATTTT. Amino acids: CASNRDTQYF.

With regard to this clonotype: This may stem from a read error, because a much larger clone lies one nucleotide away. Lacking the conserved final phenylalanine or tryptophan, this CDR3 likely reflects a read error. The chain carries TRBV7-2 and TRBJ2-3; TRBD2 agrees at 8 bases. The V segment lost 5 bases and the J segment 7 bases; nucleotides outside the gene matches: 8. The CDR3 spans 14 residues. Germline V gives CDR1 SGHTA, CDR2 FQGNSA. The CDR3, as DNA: TGTGCCAGCAGCAACAGCGGGAGTATAAATACGCAGTATTAT. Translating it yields CASSNSGSINTQYY.

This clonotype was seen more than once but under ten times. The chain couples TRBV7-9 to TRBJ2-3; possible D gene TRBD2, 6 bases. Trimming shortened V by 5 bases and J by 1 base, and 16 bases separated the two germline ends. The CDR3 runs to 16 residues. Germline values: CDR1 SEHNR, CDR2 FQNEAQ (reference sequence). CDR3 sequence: CASSQSAGKGTDTQYF. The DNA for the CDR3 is TGTGCCAGCAGCCAATCCGCGGGAAAGGGCACAGATACGCAGTATTTT.

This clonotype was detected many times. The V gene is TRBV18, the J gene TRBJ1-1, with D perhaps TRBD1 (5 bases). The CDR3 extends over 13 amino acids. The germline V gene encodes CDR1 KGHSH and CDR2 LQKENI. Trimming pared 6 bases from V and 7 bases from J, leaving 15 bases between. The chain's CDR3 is CASSPGGTDEAFF. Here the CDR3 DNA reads TGTGCCAGCTCCCCGGGGGGTACTGATGAAGCTTTCTTT.